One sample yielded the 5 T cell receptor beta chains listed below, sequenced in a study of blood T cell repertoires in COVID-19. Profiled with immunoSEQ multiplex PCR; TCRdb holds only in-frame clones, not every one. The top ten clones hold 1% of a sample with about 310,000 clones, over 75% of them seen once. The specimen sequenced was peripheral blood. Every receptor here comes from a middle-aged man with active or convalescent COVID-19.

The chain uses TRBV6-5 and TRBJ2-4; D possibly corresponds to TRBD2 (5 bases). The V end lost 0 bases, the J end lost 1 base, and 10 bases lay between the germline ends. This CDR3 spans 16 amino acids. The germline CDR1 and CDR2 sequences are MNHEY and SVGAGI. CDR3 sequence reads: CASSYSLQRAKNIQYF. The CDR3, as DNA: TGTGCCAGCAGTTACTCGTTACAGCGGGCCAAAAACATTCAGTACTTC.

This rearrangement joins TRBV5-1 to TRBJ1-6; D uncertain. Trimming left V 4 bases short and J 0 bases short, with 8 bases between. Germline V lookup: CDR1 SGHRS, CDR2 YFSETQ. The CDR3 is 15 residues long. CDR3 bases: TGCGCCAGCAGCCCCGGGATCTCCTATAATTCACCCCTCCACTTT. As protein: CASSPGISYNSPLHF.

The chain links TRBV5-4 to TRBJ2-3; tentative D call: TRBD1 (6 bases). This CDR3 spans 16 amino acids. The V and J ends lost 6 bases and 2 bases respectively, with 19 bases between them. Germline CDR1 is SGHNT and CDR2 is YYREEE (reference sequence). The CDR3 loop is CASTPPTGQLTDTQYF. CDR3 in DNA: TGTGCCAGCACCCCTCCGACAGGACAGCTCACAGATACGCAGTATTTT.

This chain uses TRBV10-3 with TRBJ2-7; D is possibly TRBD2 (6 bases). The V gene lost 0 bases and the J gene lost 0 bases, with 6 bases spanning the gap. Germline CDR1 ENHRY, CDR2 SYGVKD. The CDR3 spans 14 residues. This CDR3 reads CAISESGGSYEQYF. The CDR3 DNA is TGTGCCATCAGTGAGTCGGGGGGCTCCTACGAGCAGTACTTC.

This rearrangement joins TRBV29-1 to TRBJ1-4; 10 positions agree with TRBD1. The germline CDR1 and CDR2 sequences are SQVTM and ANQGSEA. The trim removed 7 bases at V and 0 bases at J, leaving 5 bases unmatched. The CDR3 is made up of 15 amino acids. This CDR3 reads CSARQGAATNEKLFF. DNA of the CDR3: TGCAGCGCCAGACAGGGGGCCGCAACTAATGAAAAACTGTTTTTT.